Each of the 8 T cell receptor beta chains below was sequenced from the same sample in a study of control samples from healthy donors and cancer patients. The repertoire was sequenced with immunoSEQ multiplex PCR; TCRdb's copy has only in-frame clones and lacks some. In the table there are 100,000 to 150,000 clones, 80% to 95% of which are singletons. Material for sequencing was blood. These TCRs come from a man aged 18 to 29 in good health.

This clone showed up just a few times. The rearrangement links TRBV14 to TRBJ2-1, with TRBD2 matching over 14 bases. The CDR3 is made up of 15 amino acids. Germline V gene data show CDR1 as SGHDN and CDR2 as FVKESK. The ends lost 4 bases at V and 9 bases at J; junction bases unmatched: 5. The CDR3 loop reads CASSPGLAGEAEQFF. As DNA, the CDR3 is TGTGCCAGCAGCCCGGGACTAGCGGGAGAAGCTGAGCAGTTCTTC.

This clone occurred a few times. The chain combines TRBV5-4 with TRBJ2-1, with D possibly being TRBD1 (6 bases). The V gene lost 0 bases and the J gene lost 6 bases, with 16 bases spanning the gap. This CDR3 is 16 amino acids long. The V gene's germline CDR1 is SGHNT and CDR2 YYREEE (reference sequence). This CDR3 reads CASSLAAARGPNEQFF. For the CDR3, the DNA is TGTGCCAGCAGCTTGGCCGCGGCCAGGGGCCCCAATGAGCAGTTCTTC.

A word on this clone: Other DNA sequences within the sample encode an identical CDR3. The V call is TRBV12-3 or TRBV12-4, the J call TRBJ2-2; a possible D gene is TRBD1 (6 bases). This CDR3 region has 12 residues. Trimming took 4 bases from V and 8 from J, leaving 8 bases between them. The CDR3 loop reads CASSWGTGELFF. The CDR3 DNA is TGTGCCAGCAGTTGGGGGACAGGGGAGCTGTTTTTT.

In its sample, this clone was seen a few times. The rearrangement links TRBV10-1 to TRBJ2-2; 8 bases are a match to TRBD2. The CDR3 is 15 residues long. Germline V gene sequence: CDR1 WNHNN, CDR2 SYGVQD (reference sequence). The V segment lost 3 bases and the J segment 5 bases; nucleotides outside the gene matches: 5. This CDR3 reads CASSEGGRPTGELFF. CDR3 coding DNA: TGCGCCAGCAGTGAAGGCGGGAGGCCGACCGGGGAGCTGTTTTTT.

This clone came up once. The J gene is TRBJ2-1, the V gene TRBV5-6; D may be TRBD1 (5 bases). The CDR3 sequence is 16 residues long. With 0 bases removed from V and 1 base from J, the gap between germline ends came to 11 bases. The germline V gene encodes CDR1 SGHDT and CDR2 YYEEEE. CDR3 coding DNA: TGTGCCAGCAGCTTGGCCGGTGGACATTCCTACAATGAGCAGTTCTTC. It specifies CASSLAGGHSYNEQFF.

The V gene is TRBV5-1, the J gene TRBJ1-1; 9 positions match TRBD1. Germline CDR1 SGHRS, CDR2 YFSETQ. Trimming cost V 5 bases and J 3 bases; bases outside gene matches: 8. This CDR3 is built from 15 residues. The CDR3 here is CASSRNDRGDTEAFF. The CDR3 nucleotides read TGCGCCAGCAGTCGCAATGACAGGGGGGACACTGAAGCTTTCTTT.

V is TRBV7-9 and J is TRBJ2-7, with D perhaps matching TRBD1 or TRBD2 (5 bases each). V lost 6 bases and J 3 bases, leaving 12 bases between the germline ends. From germline, CDR1 is SEHNR and CDR2 FQNEAQ (reference sequence). This CDR3 spans 13 amino acids. As DNA, the CDR3 is TGTGCCAGCAGTCTGGGGGAATACTACGAGCAGTACTTC. Its translation: CASSLGEYYEQYF.

This sequence joins TRBV28 and TRBJ2-7; 7 bases are shared with TRBD1. CDR3 length equals 18 residues. Germline V gene sequence: CDR1 MDHEN, CDR2 SYDVKM. Unmatched junction bases numbered 14, after V lost 3 bases and J lost 0 bases. CDR3 loop: CASSFRGQEFSSSYEQYF. The CDR3 coding sequence is TGTGCCAGCAGTTTCCGAGGACAGGAGTTTTCAAGCTCCTACGAGCAGTACTTC. Filled out from reference TRBV28 and TRBJ2-7, the complete variable domain reads DVKVTQSSRYLVKRTGEKVFLECVQDMDHENMFWYRQDPGLGLRLIYFSYDVKMKEKGDIPEGYSVSREKKERFSLILESASTNQTSMYLCASSFRGQEFSSSYEQYFGPGTRLTVT.